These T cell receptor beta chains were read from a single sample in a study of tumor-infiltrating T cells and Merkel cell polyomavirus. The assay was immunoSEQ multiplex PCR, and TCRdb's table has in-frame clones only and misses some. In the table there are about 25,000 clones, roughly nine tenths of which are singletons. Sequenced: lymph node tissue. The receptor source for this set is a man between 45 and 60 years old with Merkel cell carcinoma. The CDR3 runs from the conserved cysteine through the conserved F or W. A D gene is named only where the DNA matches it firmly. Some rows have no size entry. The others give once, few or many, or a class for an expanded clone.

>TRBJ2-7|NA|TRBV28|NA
TGTGCCAGCAGTTCTGACACGACCTACGAGCAGTACTTC
CASSSDTTYEQYF
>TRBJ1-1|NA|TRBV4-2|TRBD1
TGTGCCAGCAGCCGGCCGGGACAGGGGGGAAGGAACACTGAAGCTTTCTTT
CASSRPGQGGRNTEAFF
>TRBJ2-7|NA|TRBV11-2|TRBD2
TGTGCCACCCGGACTAGCGGGACCGACGAGCAGTACTTC
CATRTSGTDEQYF
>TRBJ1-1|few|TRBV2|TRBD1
TGTGCCAGCAGTGATCCGGGACAGGATTTGGCTGAAGCTTTCTTT
CASSDPGQDLAEAFF
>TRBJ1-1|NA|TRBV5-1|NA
TGCGCCAGCAGCTTAGGGGAGAACACTGAAGCTTTCTTT
CASSLGENTEAFF
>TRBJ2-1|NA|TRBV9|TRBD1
TGTGCCAGCAGCGCCGGGACAGGGGGATACAATGAGCAGTTCTTC
CASSAGTGGYNEQFF
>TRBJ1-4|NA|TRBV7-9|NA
TGTGCCAGCAGCCCCCAGGGCCCAGGTGAAAAACTGTTTTTT
CASSPQGPGEKLFF
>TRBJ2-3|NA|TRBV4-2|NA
TGTGCCAGCAGCCAGCTAGCTGGATTCACAGATACGCAGTATTTT
CASSQLAGFTDTQYF
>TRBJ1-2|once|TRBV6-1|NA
TGTGCCAGCAGCTCCTGGGGGGTTGGCTACACCTTC
CASSSWGVGYTF
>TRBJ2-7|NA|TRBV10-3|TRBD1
TGTGCCATCGGGGGACAGGGGTTGGAGCAGTACTTC
CAIGGQGLEQYF
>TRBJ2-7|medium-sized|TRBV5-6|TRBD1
TGTGCCAGCAGCTTCAGGGGGCTGGAGCAGTACTTC
CASSFRGLEQYF
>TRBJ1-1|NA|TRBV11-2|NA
TGTGCCAGCAGCAAGATAAGAATAGGGGATAACACTGAAGCTTTCTTT
CASSKIRIGDNTEAFF
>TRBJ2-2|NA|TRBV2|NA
TGTGCCAGCAGTGAAAGAGAGGACGGGGAGCTGTTTTTT
CASSEREDGELFF
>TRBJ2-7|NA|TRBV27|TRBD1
TGTGCCAGTACCCCCGGGACAGGGTCTGCCGAGCAGTACTTC
CASTPGTGSAEQYF
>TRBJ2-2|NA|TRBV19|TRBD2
TGTGCCAGTAGTATTCGTAGCGGGAGGACCGGGGAGCTGTTTTTT
CASSIRSGRTGELFF
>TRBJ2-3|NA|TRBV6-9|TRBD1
TGTGCCAGCAGTTATTTACAGGGGGTGAGCACAGATACGCAGTATTTT
CASSYLQGVSTDTQYF
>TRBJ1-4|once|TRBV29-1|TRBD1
TGCAGCGTTTCTGGACAGGGTCGTGAAAAACTGTTTTTT
CSVSGQGREKLFF
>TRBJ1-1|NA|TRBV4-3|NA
TGCGCCAGCAGCCAAGAGATACAGGCTGAAGCTTTCTTT
CASSQEIQAEAFF
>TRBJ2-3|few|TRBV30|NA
TGTGCCTGGAGCAAACCGGGACTCCCAGTAGATACGCAGTATTTT
CAWSKPGLPVDTQYF
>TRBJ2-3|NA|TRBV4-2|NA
TGTGCCAGCAGCCAAGAGGGGGGGCCGCTAAACACAGATACGCAGTATTTT
CASSQEGGPLNTDTQYF
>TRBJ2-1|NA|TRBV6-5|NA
TGTGCCAGCCGTCTAGAGTTTTGGGTCAATGAGCAGTTCTTC
CASRLEFWVNEQFF
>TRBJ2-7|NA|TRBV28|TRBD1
TGTGCCAGCAGGTACACAGGGGGCGTTTCCTACGAGCAGTACTTC
CASRYTGGVSYEQYF
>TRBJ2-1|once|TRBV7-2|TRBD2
TGTGCCAGCAGCTTGTTGGGGACTATTTTCGATGAGCAGTTCTTC
CASSLLGTIFDEQFF
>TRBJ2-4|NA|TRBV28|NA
TGTGCCAGCAGCCTTGAAAGGGGGGGGCGCGGGAGCATTCAGTACTTC
CASSLERGGRGSIQYF
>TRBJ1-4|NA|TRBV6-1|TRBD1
TGTGCCAGCAGTGAAGGACAGGGGTTTGAAAAACTGTTTTTT
CASSEGQGFEKLFF
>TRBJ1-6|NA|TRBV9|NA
TGTGCCAGCAGCGTAGGAGAGAATTCACCCCTCCACTTT
CASSVGENSPLHF
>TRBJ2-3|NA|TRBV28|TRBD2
TGTGCCAGCAGTAATCCACTCCGGGCGGGGGTCGTGGATACGCAGTATTTT
CASSNPLRAGVVDTQYF
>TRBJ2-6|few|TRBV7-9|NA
TGTGCCAGCAGCTTCGGACGGGACTCTGGGGCCAACGTCCTGACTTTC
CASSFGRDSGANVLTF
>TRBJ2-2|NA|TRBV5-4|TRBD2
TGTGCCAGCAGCGGACTAGCGGGGGGGTATACCGGGGAGCTGTTTTTT
CASSGLAGGYTGELFF
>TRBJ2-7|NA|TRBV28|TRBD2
TGTGCCAGCAGTTTTAGCCGGGGGGGCTGGTACGAGCAGTACTTC
CASSFSRGGWYEQYF
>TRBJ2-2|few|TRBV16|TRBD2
TGTGCCAGCAGCCAAAGACTAGCGGGGGGCACCAACACCGGGGAGCTGTTTTTT
CASSQRLAGGTNTGELFF
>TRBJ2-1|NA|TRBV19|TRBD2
TGTGCCAGTAGTATCGCGGGGGGGCCTAGTGAGCAGTTCTTC
CASSIAGGPSEQFF
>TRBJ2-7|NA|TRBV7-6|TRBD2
TGTGCCAGCAGCTCGGGACTAGGCGCGGGAGACGAGCAGTACTTC
CASSSGLGAGDEQYF
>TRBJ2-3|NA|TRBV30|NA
TGTGCCTGGAGTAACTGGGGGCCTCAAGATACGCAGTATTTT
CAWSNWGPQDTQYF
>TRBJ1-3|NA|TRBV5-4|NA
TGTGCCAGCAGCCGACAGAACTCTGGAAACGCCATATATTTT
CASSRQNSGNAIYF
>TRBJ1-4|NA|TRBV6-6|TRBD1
TGTGCCAGCAGATCAACAGGGGGAGCAACTAATGAAAAACTGTTTTTT
CASRSTGGATNEKLFF
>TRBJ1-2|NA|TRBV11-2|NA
TGTGCCAGCAGCTTAGACAGGAACTATGGCTACACCTTC
CASSLDRNYGYTF
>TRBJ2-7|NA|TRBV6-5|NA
TGTGCCAGCACGGACCCGACAGGAACCTACGAGCAGTACTTC
CASTDPTGTYEQYF
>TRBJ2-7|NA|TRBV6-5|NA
TGTGCCAGCAGTTACTCGTTGGACAGCGCCTACGAGCAGTACTTC
CASSYSLDSAYEQYF
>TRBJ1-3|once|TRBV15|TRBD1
TGTGCCACCAGCAGACAAAATACAGGGGCTGGAAACACCATATATTTT
CATSRQNTGAGNTIYF
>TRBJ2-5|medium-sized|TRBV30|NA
TGTGCCCGCTCCCTGGGGGGAGAGACCCAGTACTTC
CARSLGGETQYF
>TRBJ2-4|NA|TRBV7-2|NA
TGTGCCAGCAGCTTAGGAGGGAAAGCCAAAAACATTCAGTACTTC
CASSLGGKAKNIQYF
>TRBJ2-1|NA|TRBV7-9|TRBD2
TGTGCCAGCAGCTTGCCCCGGCGACTAGCGGGGGCCCGGAATGAGCAGTTCTTC
CASSLPRRLAGARNEQFF
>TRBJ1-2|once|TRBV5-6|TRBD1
TGTGCCAGCAGCCCCGAAGGCAGGGGGCGGAACTATGGCTACACCTTC
CASSPEGRGRNYGYTF
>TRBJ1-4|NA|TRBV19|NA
TGTGCCAGTGCCGGGACACGCCAGGAAAAACTGTTTTTT
CASAGTRQEKLFF
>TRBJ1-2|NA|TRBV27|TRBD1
TGTGCCAGCAGTTCCTACCGGGACAGGGGAGGCTACACCTTC
CASSSYRDRGGYTF
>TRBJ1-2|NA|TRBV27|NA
TGTGCCAGCAGGGGGGCCCAGGGACGGTATGGCTACACCTTC
CASRGAQGRYGYTF
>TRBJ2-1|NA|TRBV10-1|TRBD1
TGCGCCAGCAGTGAGATCCAGGGGGCTTACAATGAGCAGTTCTTC
CASSEIQGAYNEQFF